The following is a T cell receptor (beta chain) sequence with its context. This clonotype was found a few times. No antigen is known for it. Qualities for individual bases were not recorded, and no much larger clone is one base off. The sample belongs to a study of T-cell reconstitution after alpha-beta-depleted transplantation in children (dated by TCRdb to about 2016). Some background on the complete study: Using TCR repertoire profiling, the study followed T-cell immune reconstitution in a quantitative way in children after TCRalphabeta/CD19-depleted allogeneic hematopoietic cell transplantation. Study-level results and caveats: The frequencies of hyperexpanded clones fell over the following months, and after one year, T-cell counts and TCRbeta diversity were mostly attributed to newly produced T cells. In some patients, the high TCRbeta diversity seen at day 60 was put down to recipient T cells and intrathymic progenitors that had survived conditioning. The apparently early recovery of alphabetaT-cell counts about two months after transplant reportedly depended on only several hundred rapidly expanded clones that came from non-depleted graft cells.

Library preparation was by PCR. The sequencing machine was an Illumina HiSeq 2500. To normalize quantification of the TCRbeta repertoire, the TCR libraries were built with molecular barcoding that relied on unique molecular identifiers. The raw public data were reprocessed by TCRdb itself: fastp quality trimming at Q25, MiXCR clonotype calling, in-frame beta chains only. Every distinct CDR3 protein forms one entry, paired with its most common genes and DNA. This sample is represented by a few hundred thousand distinct CDR3 sequences; roughly 25% of them were singletons. The biggest ten clones account for approximately 10% of the sample. V drops 0 bases and J drops 2 bases, leaving 8 bases in between. The CDR3 has 15 amino acids, counting the end cysteine and phenylalanine. CDR3 DNA only is kept here, 45 bases in frame from base 1. Based on the germline V gene, the CDR1 and CDR2 sequences are SGHRS and YFSETQ.

The treatment or condition tag for this specimen amounts to: allogeneic hematopoietic cell transplantation with graft depleted of TCRalphabeta T cells and CD19 B cells. Transplant recipients were children who received TCRalphabeta/CD19-depleted allogeneic hematopoietic cell grafts. The input for sequencing was PBMCs, mostly from graft donor cells, taken 180 days after TCRalphabeta/CD19-depleted stem cell transplant. This sequence was found in a male patient between 5 and 17 years old who had a stem cell transplant for acute lymphoblastic leukemia, so the T cells may come from the graft donor. The sequence joins TRBV5-1 to TRBJ2-2; the D gene is unclear. The CDR3 protein is CASSLGVRNTGELFF. The nucleotides are TGCGCCAGCAGCTTGGGGGTCCGAAACACCGGGGAGCTGTTTTTT.